The 21 T cell receptor beta chains below come from one sample, sequenced in a study of T-cell reconstitution after alpha-beta-depleted transplantation in children. The TCRbeta library was prepared with unique molecular identifiers. TCRdb re-derived calls from the PCR reads in MiXCR, one entry per CDR3 protein. Of some 600,000 distinct CDR3 sequences detected, 10% to 15% appear once; the ten largest clones hold 2.2%. Sequences were derived from PBMCs, mostly from graft donor cells, sampled 360 days after TCRalphabeta/CD19-depleted stem cell transplant. The receptors shown here come from a male patient between 10 and 17 years old who had a stem cell transplant for acute myeloid leukemia, so the T cells may come from the graft donor.

This clonotype was picked up a small number of times. The chain links TRBV9 to TRBJ2-7, with 7 bases lining up with TRBD2. The CDR3 spans 15 residues. The junction had 10 bases not matched to a gene; V was cut back by 5 bases and J by 2 bases. Germline loops: CDR1 SGDLS, CDR2 YYNGEE. The CDR3 region has the DNA TGTGCCAGCAGTGAAAGTAGCGGGCCAGCCTACGAGCAGTACTTC. Protein sequence: CASSESSGPAYEQYF. Full variable domain (outside the CDR3, taken from reference TRBV9 and TRBJ2-7): DSGVTQTPKHLITATGQRVTLRCSPRSGDLSVYWYQQSLDQGLQFLIQYYNGEERAKGNILERFSAQQFPDLHSELNLSSLELGDSALYFCASSESSGPAYEQYFGPGTRLTVT.

In its sample, this clonotype was seen a few times. One end of the junction varies from germline; a read error may be responsible. The chain recombines TRBV12-3 or TRBV12-4 with TRBJ2-5; TRBD1 is a possible D gene (6 bases). This CDR3 spans 11 amino acids. In DNA, the CDR3 is TGTGCCAGCAGTCCGGGACACCCCCGGCACTTC. It encodes CASSPGHPRHF.

This clonotype was observed many times. V and J are TRBV10-3 and TRBJ2-1; D call uncertain. Germline CDR1 reads ENHRY; CDR2 reads SYGVKD. This CDR3 has 12 amino acids. Trimming removed 2 bases from V and 5 bases from J, with 4 bases in between. This CDR3 is CAISEVDNEQFF. The CDR3 DNA reads as TGTGCCATCAGTGAGGTGGACAATGAGCAGTTCTTC.

J is TRBJ1-2 and V is TRBV10-1; weak D call: TRBD1 (6 bases). CDR3 length equals 13 residues. Germline CDR1 and CDR2: WNHNN and SYGVQD (reference sequence). V was pared by 2 bases and J by 10 bases, with 14 bases between. The CDR3 protein is CASSEEGVGDYTF. For the CDR3, the DNA is TGCGCCAGCAGTGAGGAGGGGGTTGGCGACTACACCTTC.

This clonotype was picked up a small number of times. This chain connects TRBV20-1 to TRBJ2-1; weak D call: TRBD2 (5 bases). Germline V gene data show CDR1 as DFQATT and CDR2 as SNEGSKA (reference sequence). The V gene lost 3 bases and the J gene lost 5 bases, with 17 bases spanning the gap. This CDR3 contains 15 residues. DNA of the CDR3: TGCAGTGCTAGGCCAGACTACCCTTCAAACAATGAGCAGTTCTTC. Translated, it gives CSARPDYPSNNEQFF.

The chain recombines TRBV7-8 with TRBJ2-7, with 8 bases identical to TRBD1. Trimming removed 4 bases from V and 2 bases from J; junction bases left unmatched: 7. The germline gives CDR1 SGHVS, CDR2 FQNEAQ. The CDR3 runs to 15 residues. The CDR3 nucleotides are TGTGCCAGCAGCTCCACAGGGGGTTCTACCTACGAGCAGTACTTC. Translating gives CASSSTGGSTYEQYF.

This clonotype turned up a few times. The DNA of the CDR3 is TGTGCCAGCAGTCTCCAGGGAGATACCTACGAGCAGTACTTC. Translation: CASSLQGDTYEQYF. The rearrangement links TRBV28 to TRBJ2-7; D assignment may be TRBD1 or TRBD2 (5 bases each). V lost 5 bases and J 2 bases, leaving 13 bases between the germline ends. Germline CDR1 MDHEN, CDR2 SYDVKM. The CDR3 covers 14 residues.

The gene calls are TRBV7-2 and TRBJ2-7; tentative D call: TRBD2 (6 bases). The germline gives CDR1 SGHTA, CDR2 FQGNSA. The CDR3 consists of 16 residues. V was shortened by 5 bases and J by 4 bases, with 21 bases between the two germline ends. As DNA, the CDR3 is TGTGCCAGCAGCCCGAGTAATGTGCGGGACCCATACGAGCAGTACTTC. This codes for CASSPSNVRDPYEQYF.

The chain recombines TRBV5-6 with TRBJ2-7, with D tentatively TRBD2 (6 bases). Looked up from germline, CDR1 is SGHDT and CDR2 is YYEEEE. Deletions cut 4 bases from V and 0 bases from J, with 11 bases between. This CDR3 comprises 14 residues. The CDR3 bases are TGTGCCAGCAGCATCCTAGCGAGCTCCTACGAGCAGTACTTC. Translation gives CASSILASSYEQYF.

This clonotype was seen many times. The rearrangement joins TRBV6-5 to TRBJ2-3; the match to TRBD2 covers 11 bases. V shed 5 bases and J 6 bases; nucleotides not matched to a gene: 7. The CDR3 is 15 residues long. CDR1 and CDR2 (germline): MNHEY, SVGAGI. This chain's CDR3 is CASSLLAGVRDTQYF. CDR3 DNA: TGTGCCAGCAGTCTACTAGCGGGAGTAAGGGATACGCAGTATTTT.

This clonotype was detected ten times or more. The rearrangement links TRBV6-5 to TRBJ2-5, with D uncertain. The CDR3 is 13 residues long. Germline CDR1 and CDR2: MNHEY and SVGAGI. The V gene lost 4 bases and the J gene lost 1 base, with 7 bases spanning the gap. CDR3 sequence: CASSSRIQETQYF. CDR3 nucleotide sequence: TGTGCCAGCAGTTCAAGGATCCAAGAGACCCAGTACTTC.

This clonotype was detected only a few times. J is TRBJ2-7 and V is TRBV29-1; D may match TRBD1 or TRBD2 (5 bases each). V was trimmed by 4 bases and J by 2 bases, leaving 12 bases between them. Germline CDR1 and CDR2: SQVTM and ANQGSEA. The length of the CDR3 is 13 residues. CDR3 DNA sequence: TGCAGCGTTGTACAGGACTCTGCCTACGAGCAGTACTTC. Translation: CSVVQDSAYEQYF.

The J gene is TRBJ2-2, the V gene TRBV7-9; D may be TRBD1 (6 bases). This CDR3 is 14 amino acids long. Trimming cost V 7 bases and J 2 bases, with 11 bases left between them. Germline-derived CDR1 and CDR2 are SEHNR and FQNEAQ (reference sequence). The CDR3 DNA reads as TGTGCCAGCACCATGGGACAAAACACCGGGGAGCTGTTTTTT. Protein sequence: CASTMGQNTGELFF.

This rearrangement joins TRBV7-3 to TRBJ2-1, with 11 nucleotides matching TRBD2. This CDR3 contains 16 residues. Germline V gene data show CDR1 as SGHTA and CDR2 as FQGTGA. V shed 1 base and J 6 bases; nucleotides not matched to a gene: 5. The CDR3 loop is CASSLKLAGDPNEQFF. CDR3 DNA sequence: TGTGCCAGCAGCTTAAAACTAGCGGGAGACCCCAATGAGCAGTTCTTC.

The CDR3 loop is CASSPWTALPYEQYF. CDR3 DNA sequence: TGCGCCAGCAGCCCCTGGACAGCCTTGCCTTACGAGCAGTACTTC. The V gene is TRBV4-3, the J gene TRBJ2-7, with a weak D call TRBD1 (6 bases). Germline V gene sequence: CDR1 LGHNA, CDR2 YSLEER. The CDR3 is made up of 15 amino acids. Trimming stripped 4 bases from V and 4 bases from J, with 17 bases between.

The chain is built from TRBV4-1 and TRBJ2-1; 8 bases are a match to TRBD2. Looked up from germline, CDR1 is MGHRA and CDR2 is YSYEKL. This CDR3 contains 18 residues. V gave up 0 bases and J gave up 4 bases; unmatched junction bases: 11. DNA of the CDR3: TGCGCCAGCAGCCAAGATTCGGTAGCGGGACCACTTTACAATGAGCAGTTCTTC. Residues: CASSQDSVAGPLYNEQFF.

In this sample, this clonotype turned up a few times. J is TRBJ2-7 and V is TRBV20-1, with 11 bases that match TRBD2. Germline loops: CDR1 DFQATT, CDR2 SNEGSKA (reference sequence). The CDR3 is 14 amino acids. The J segment lost 0 bases and the V segment lost 6 bases, leaving 4 bases of the junction unmatched. This CDR3 is CSATGTSGSYEQYF. The DNA for the CDR3 is TGCAGTGCAACCGGGACTAGCGGCTCCTACGAGCAGTACTTC.

The CDR3 loop reads CSEGGAGTYNEQFF. CDR3 DNA sequence: TGCAGTGAGGGCGGCGCCGGGACCTACAATGAGCAGTTCTTC. The chain joins TRBV20-1 to TRBJ2-1; D is possibly TRBD2 (5 bases). This CDR3 is built from 14 residues. V was trimmed by 7 bases and J by 2 bases, leaving 15 bases between them. Germline V gene data show CDR1 as DFQATT and CDR2 as SNEGSKA (reference sequence).

The V gene is TRBV20-1, the J gene TRBJ1-6, with D possibly matching TRBD1 (6 bases). Germline V gives CDR1 DFQATT, CDR2 SNEGSKA (reference sequence). Trimming removed 3 bases from V and 0 bases from J, with 15 bases in between. This CDR3 is built from 17 residues. CDR3 DNA: TGCAGTGCTAGTAAAGGGGGACTGAGCTCCTATAATTCACCCCTCCACTTT. Translated: CSASKGGLSSYNSPLHF.

This clonotype has a handful of counts. This chain connects TRBV11-2 to TRBJ2-3; 9 bases align to TRBD2. Germline V gene sequence: CDR1 SGHAT, CDR2 FQNNGV. V was pared by 1 base and J by 4 bases, with 6 bases of the junction left unmatched. The CDR3 loop spans 16 amino acids. Here the CDR3 reads CASSLGASGISDTQYF. The DNA for the CDR3 is TGTGCCAGCAGCTTAGGGGCTAGCGGGATATCAGATACGCAGTATTTT.

The V gene is TRBV7-9, the J gene TRBJ2-7, with 12 bases lining up with TRBD1. The CDR3 loop spans 16 amino acids. V trimming: 0 bases; J trimming: 6 bases; junction bases outside the gene matches: 6. The germline gives CDR1 SEHNR, CDR2 FQNEAQ (reference sequence). This CDR3 is CASSLASGTGGGEQYF. For the CDR3, the DNA is TGTGCCAGCAGCTTAGCTTCCGGGACAGGGGGCGGCGAGCAGTACTTC.